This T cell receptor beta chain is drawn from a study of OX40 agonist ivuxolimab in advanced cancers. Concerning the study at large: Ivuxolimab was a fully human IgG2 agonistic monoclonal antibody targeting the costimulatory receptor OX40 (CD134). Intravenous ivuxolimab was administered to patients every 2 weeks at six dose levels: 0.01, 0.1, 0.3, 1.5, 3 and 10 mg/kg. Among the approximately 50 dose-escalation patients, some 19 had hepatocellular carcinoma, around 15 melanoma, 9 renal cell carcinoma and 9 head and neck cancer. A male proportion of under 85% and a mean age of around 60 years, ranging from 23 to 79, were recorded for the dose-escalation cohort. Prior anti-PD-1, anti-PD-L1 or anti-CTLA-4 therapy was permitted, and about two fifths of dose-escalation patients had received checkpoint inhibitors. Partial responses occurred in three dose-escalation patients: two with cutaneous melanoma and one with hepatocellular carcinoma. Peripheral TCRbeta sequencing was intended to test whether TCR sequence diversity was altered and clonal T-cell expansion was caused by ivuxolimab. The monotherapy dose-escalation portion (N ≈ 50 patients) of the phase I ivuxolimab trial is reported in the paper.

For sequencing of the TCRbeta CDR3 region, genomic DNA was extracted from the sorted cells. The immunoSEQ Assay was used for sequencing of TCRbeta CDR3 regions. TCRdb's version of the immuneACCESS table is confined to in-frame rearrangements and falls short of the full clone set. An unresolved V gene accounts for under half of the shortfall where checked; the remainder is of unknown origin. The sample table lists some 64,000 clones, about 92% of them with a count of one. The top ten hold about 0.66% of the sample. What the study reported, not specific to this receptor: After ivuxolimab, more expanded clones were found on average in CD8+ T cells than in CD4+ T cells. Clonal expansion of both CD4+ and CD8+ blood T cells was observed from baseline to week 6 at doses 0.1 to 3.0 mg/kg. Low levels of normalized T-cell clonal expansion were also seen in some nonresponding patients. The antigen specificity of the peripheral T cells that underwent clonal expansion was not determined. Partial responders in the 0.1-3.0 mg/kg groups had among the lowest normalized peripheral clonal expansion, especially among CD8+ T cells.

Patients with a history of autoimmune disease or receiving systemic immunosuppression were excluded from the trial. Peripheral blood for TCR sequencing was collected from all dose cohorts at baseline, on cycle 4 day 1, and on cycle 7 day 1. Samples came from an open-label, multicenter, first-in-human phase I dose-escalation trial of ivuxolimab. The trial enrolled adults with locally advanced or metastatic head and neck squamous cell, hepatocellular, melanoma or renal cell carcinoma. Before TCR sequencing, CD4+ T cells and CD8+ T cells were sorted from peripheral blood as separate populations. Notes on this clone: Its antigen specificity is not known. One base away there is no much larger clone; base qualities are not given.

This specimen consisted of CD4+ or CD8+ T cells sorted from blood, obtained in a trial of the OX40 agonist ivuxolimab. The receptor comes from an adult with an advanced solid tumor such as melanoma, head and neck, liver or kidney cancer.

The CDR3 is CAISGGAGGKYF. The sequenced DNA: TGTGCCATCAGCGGGGGGGCAGGGGGCAAGTATTTT. The chain is encoded by TRBV10-3 joined to TRBJ2-3; the D call could be TRBD1 or TRBD2, with each sharing 8 bases. CDR1 ENHRY and CDR2 SYGVKD are derived from the germline V gene. Measured from the cysteine to the phenylalanine, the CDR3 is 12 residues long. The CDR3 DNA has 36 bases and is translated from base 1. Trimming costs V 6 bases and J 13 bases, and their ends lie 17 bases apart.